These T cell receptor beta chains were read from a single sample in a study of blood T cell repertoires in COVID-19. Some clones are missing from TCRdb's copy, which holds only in-frame ones; the method was immunoSEQ multiplex PCR. The top ten clones hold 0.75% to 0.85% of a sample with 430,000 or so clones, approximately 90% of them seen once. The sequenced material came from peripheral blood. The receptors originated from a man aged 18 to 29 with COVID-19, enrolled during active disease. Each CDR3 is given with its conserved first and last residue. Fields, in order: J gene, D gene, V gene, clone size, CDR3 DNA, CDR3 protein. The D gene is left open where the match is weak. A clone size is listed for some rows: how often the clone was seen (once, few, many), or a class if it is expanded.

TRBJ1-2	NA	TRBV2	few	TGTGCCAGCAGTGACACCAGGGAGGGCTATGGCTACACCTTC	CASSDTREGYGYTF
TRBJ2-3	NA	TRBV12-5	NA	TGTGCTAGTGTTCCCGGGACAGATACGCAGTATTTT	CASVPGTDTQYF
TRBJ2-2	NA	TRBV29-1	once	TGCAGCGCCCGGGTGGTGTTCGGGGTAACCGGGGAGCTGTTTTTT	CSARVVFGVTGELFF
TRBJ2-1	TRBD1	TRBV7-9	NA	TGTGCCAGCAGCCCCCGGGACAGGGGTGGTAATGAGCAGTTCTTC	CASSPRDRGGNEQFF
TRBJ2-3	NA	TRBV7-3	NA	TGTGCCAGCAGCATACTAGGGCCCATATCTAACACAGATACGCAGTATTTT	CASSILGPISNTDTQYF
TRBJ2-3	TRBD2	TRBV14	NA	TGTGCCAGCAGCGGGTTGCCGGGACTAGCGGCCACAGATACGCAGTATTTT	CASSGLPGLAATDTQYF
TRBJ2-7	NA	TRBV10-3	NA	TGTGCCATCGGGGGACTGGATGTCTACGAGCAGTACTTC	CAIGGLDVYEQYF
TRBJ2-5	TRBD2	TRBV5-1	NA	TGCGCCAGCAGCTTGGTGTTGGGCCTAGCGGGAGCTGCGGAGACCCAGTACTTC	CASSLVLGLAGAAETQYF
TRBJ1-1	NA	TRBV7-9	NA	TGTGCCAGCAGCTTAGAATGGCAGGAGGCGGATTGGACTGAAGCTTTCTTT	CASSLEWQEADWTEAFF
TRBJ1-2	NA	TRBV11-2	NA	TGTGCCAGCAGCTTAGTTAGTGCATGGGGCTACACCTTC	CASSLVSAWGYTF
TRBJ1-2	NA	TRBV11-2	NA	TGTGCCAGCAGCTTATTCGGGGATAACGGCTACACCTTC	CASSLFGDNGYTF
TRBJ1-1	NA	TRBV5-1	few	TGCGCCAGCAGCTCTATCCCTAGCGGGGTTAACACTGAAGCTTTCTTT	CASSSIPSGVNTEAFF
TRBJ1-5	NA	TRBV24-1	NA	TGTGCCACCAGTGGTCGACAACACAATCAGCCCCAGCATTTT	CATSGRQHNQPQHF
TRBJ2-2	NA	TRBV6-1	few	TGTGCCAGCAGTGACAGGGAAAACACCGGGGAGCTGTTTTTT	CASSDRENTGELFF
TRBJ2-3	TRBD2	TRBV9	few	TGTGCCAGCAGCGTTTACCATAGACTAGCGGGGCGTGATACGCAGTATTTT	CASSVYHRLAGRDTQYF
TRBJ2-7	TRBD1	TRBV5-1	once	TGCGCCAGCAGCTTGTGGGGGACAGGGTCAACCGAGCAGTACTTC	CASSLWGTGSTEQYF
TRBJ2-3	TRBD2	TRBV3-1/TRBV3-2	NA	TGTGCCAGCAGCCCCTGGACTAGCGGCACAGATACGCAGTATTTT	CASSPWTSGTDTQYF
TRBJ2-5	NA	TRBV11-3	NA	TGTGCCAGCAGCACAGGGACCCAGTACCAAGAGACCCAGTACTTC	CASSTGTQYQETQYF
TRBJ2-7	TRBD2	TRBV7-9	NA	TGTGCCAGCACCCATACGACTAGCGGGAAAATACGAGAGCAGTACTTC	CASTHTTSGKIREQYF
TRBJ2-3	NA	TRBV19	NA	TGTGCCAGTAACAGCCGGATAGGCCCAGATACGCAGTATTTT	CASNSRIGPDTQYF
TRBJ2-1	TRBD1	TRBV7-9	NA	TGTGCCAGCAGCCCCTCCGGCAGGGGGATATACAATGAGCAGTTCTTC	CASSPSGRGIYNEQFF
TRBJ2-2	TRBD2	TRBV10-3	NA	TGTGCCATCAGTGAGTTCGGATCCCAATTTAGCGGGAGCTGGACCGGGGAGCTGTTTTTT	CAISEFGSQFSGSWTGELFF
TRBJ1-1	NA	TRBV24-1	NA	TGTGCCACCAGTGATTCAGTGGTCACTGAAGCTTTCTTT	CATSDSVVTEAFF
TRBJ2-2	NA	TRBV11-2	NA	TGTGCCAGCAGCTTTCGACAGAGATACACCGGGGAGCTGTTTTTT	CASSFRQRYTGELFF
TRBJ1-2	TRBD1	TRBV5-4	NA	TGTGCCAGCAGCTCCGGGACAGGGGGCTCAAACTATGGCTACACCTTC	CASSSGTGGSNYGYTF
TRBJ2-2	NA	TRBV7-9	NA	TGTGCCAGCAGCTTAACGGCGGGGAGGCACACCGGGGAGCTGTTTTTT	CASSLTAGRHTGELFF
TRBJ2-1	NA	TRBV6-5	once	TGTGCCAGCAGTTCCCTGACAGGCAACAATGAGCAGTTCTTC	CASSSLTGNNEQFF
TRBJ2-7	NA	TRBV11-2	NA	TGTGCCAGCAGCTTAGTTGACTTTACCTACGAGCAGTACTTC	CASSLVDFTYEQYF
TRBJ2-3	TRBD2	TRBV19	NA	TGTGCCAGTAGTATTCCGGGAGGGATCACAGATACGCAGTATTTT	CASSIPGGITDTQYF
TRBJ1-4	NA	TRBV27	NA	TGTGCCAGCAGTAGCCAGATCCGCGGTAATGAAAAACTGTTTTTT	CASSSQIRGNEKLFF
TRBJ2-1	NA	TRBV2	NA	TGTGCCAGCAGTGATGGGCCCCCTCCATCCCTCTTC	CASSDGPPPSLF
TRBJ1-2	NA	TRBV19	NA	TGTGCCAGTAGTATGGTACGCCGGGACACCGAGGACTATGGCTACACCTTC	CASSMVRRDTEDYGYTF
TRBJ1-4	TRBD1	TRBV6-5	NA	TGTGCCAGCAGTCGACAGGGCACTAATGAAAAACTGTTTTTT	CASSRQGTNEKLFF
TRBJ2-1	TRBD2	TRBV5-1	NA	TGCGCCAGCAGCAAAAGCGGGGGGACCTACAATGAGCAGTTCTTC	CASSKSGGTYNEQFF
TRBJ1-5	NA	TRBV6-5	NA	TGTGCCAGCAGCCACCAGGGGAGCAATCAGCCCCAGCATTTT	CASSHQGSNQPQHF
TRBJ1-2	NA	TRBV6-1	NA	TGTGCCAGCAGTGAGGATGGGCAGGCAGGGAACAGCTACACCTTC	CASSEDGQAGNSYTF
TRBJ2-3	TRBD2	TRBV27	NA	TGTGCCAGCAGTTCCGCGGGAGCAGGCACAGATACGCAGTATTTT	CASSSAGAGTDTQYF
TRBJ2-2	NA	TRBV30	once	TGTGCCTGGAGTGGTGGAGGGAACACCGGGGAGCTGTTTTTT	CAWSGGGNTGELFF
TRBJ2-1	NA	TRBV5-1	NA	TGCGCCAGCAGGGGGGGGCGCGTGGGACGTACTTACAATGAGCAGTTCTTC	CASRGGRVGRTYNEQFF
TRBJ2-3	TRBD2	TRBV7-9	NA	TGTGCCAGCAGCTCCGGTGGGGCGGGAGGCCAACTTCGCACAGATACGCAGTATTTT	CASSSGGAGGQLRTDTQYF